This note documents a single T cell receptor beta chain sequence. Its specificity is unknown. Use of 60 Vbeta and 13 Jbeta primers characterized the PCR. The repertoire was sequenced with immunoSEQ multiplex PCR; TCRdb's copy has only in-frame clones and lacks some. In the table there are some 150,000 clones, 70% to 80% of which are singletons. This specimen belongs to a study of cytomegalovirus exposure and HLA in healthy donors. General study findings and limits: There were reportedly fewer N-insertions in an Asian-associated ancestry cluster than the approximately 670-donor mean, in a later analysis. The study flagged about 150 TCR beta chains as cytomegalovirus-associated. Association of 16,951 TCR beta sequences with HLA alleles was found at 0.05 false discovery rate in a later analysis. Across donors, presence/absence analyses took sequencing depth to be roughly uniform.

In germline, CDR1 is MGHDK, CDR2 SYGVNS. Trimming at V came to 5 bases and at J to 1 base, leaving 3 bases not matched to a gene. This CDR3 is 14 amino acids long. The chain recombines TRBV25-1 with TRBJ2-3, with 7 bases identical to TRBD1. This TCR was sampled from a female donor in good health and CMV-seropositive. The sample was PBMCs. The CDR3 DNA is TGTGCCAGCAGTCAGGGGGTGGGCACAGATACGCAGTATTTT. This sequence encodes CASSQGVGTDTQYF.